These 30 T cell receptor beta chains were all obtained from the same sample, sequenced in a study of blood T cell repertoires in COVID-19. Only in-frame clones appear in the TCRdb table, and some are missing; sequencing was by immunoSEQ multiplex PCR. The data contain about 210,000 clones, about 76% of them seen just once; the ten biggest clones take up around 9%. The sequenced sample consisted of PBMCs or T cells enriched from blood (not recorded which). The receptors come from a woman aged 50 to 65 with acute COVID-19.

Here the CDR3 reads CASSQAGTGASYNEQFF. The CDR3 nucleotides read TGCGCCAGCAGCCAGGCGGGGACTGGGGCGTCCTACAATGAGCAGTTCTTC. The chain has TRBV4-1 and TRBJ2-1; the D gene is possibly TRBD2 (6 bases). The V end lost 3 bases, the J end lost 1 base, and 16 bases lay between the germline ends. The CDR3 consists of 17 residues. CDR1 and CDR2 from the germline V gene are MGHRA and YSYEKL.

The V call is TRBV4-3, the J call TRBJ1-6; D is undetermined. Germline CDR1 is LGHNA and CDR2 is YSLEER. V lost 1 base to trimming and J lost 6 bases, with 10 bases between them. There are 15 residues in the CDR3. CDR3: CASSQGGGLNSPLHF. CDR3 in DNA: TGCGCCAGCAGCCAAGGGGGAGGGCTTAATTCACCCCTCCACTTT.

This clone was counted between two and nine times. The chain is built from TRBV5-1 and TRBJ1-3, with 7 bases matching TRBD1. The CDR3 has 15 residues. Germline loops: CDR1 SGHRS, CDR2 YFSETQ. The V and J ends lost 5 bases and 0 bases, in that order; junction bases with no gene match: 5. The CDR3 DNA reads TGCGCCAGCAGGACAGGGATTAACTCTGGAAACACCATATATTTT. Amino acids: CASRTGINSGNTIYF.

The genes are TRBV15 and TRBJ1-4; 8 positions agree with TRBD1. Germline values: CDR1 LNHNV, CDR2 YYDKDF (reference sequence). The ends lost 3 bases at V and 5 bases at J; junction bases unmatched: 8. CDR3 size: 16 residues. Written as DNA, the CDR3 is TGTGCCACCAGCAGGAATAGACAGGGGACGAATGAAAAACTGTTTTTT. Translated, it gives CATSRNRQGTNEKLFF.

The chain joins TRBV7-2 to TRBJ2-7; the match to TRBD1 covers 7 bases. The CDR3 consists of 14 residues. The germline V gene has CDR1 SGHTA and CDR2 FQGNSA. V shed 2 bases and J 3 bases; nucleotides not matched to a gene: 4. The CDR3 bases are TGTGCCAGCAGCTTAAGTACAGGGGTCTACGAGCAGTACTTC. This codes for CASSLSTGVYEQYF.

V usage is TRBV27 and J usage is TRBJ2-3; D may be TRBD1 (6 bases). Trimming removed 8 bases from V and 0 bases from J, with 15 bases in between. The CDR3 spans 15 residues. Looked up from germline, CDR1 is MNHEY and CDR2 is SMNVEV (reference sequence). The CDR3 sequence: CASRLLGTSTDTQYF. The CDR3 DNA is TGTGCCAGCCGCCTGCTCGGGACAAGCACAGATACGCAGTATTTT.

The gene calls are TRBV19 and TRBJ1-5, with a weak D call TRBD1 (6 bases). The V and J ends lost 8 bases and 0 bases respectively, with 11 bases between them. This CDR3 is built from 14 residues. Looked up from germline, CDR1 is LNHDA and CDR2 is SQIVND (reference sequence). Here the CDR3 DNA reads TGTGCCAGTGTACGACAGGTTAGCAATCAGCCCCAGCATTTT. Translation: CASVRQVSNQPQHF.

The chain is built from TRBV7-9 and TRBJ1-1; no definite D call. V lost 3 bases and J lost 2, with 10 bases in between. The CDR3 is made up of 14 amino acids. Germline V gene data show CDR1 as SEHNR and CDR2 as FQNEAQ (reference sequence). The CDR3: CASSFKTANTEAFF. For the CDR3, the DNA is TGTGCCAGCAGCTTTAAAACAGCTAACACTGAAGCTTTCTTT. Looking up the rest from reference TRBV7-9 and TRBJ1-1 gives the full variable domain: DTGVSQNPRHKITKRGQNVTFRCDPISEHNRLYWYRQTLGQGPEFLTYFQNEAQLEKSRLLSDRFSAERPKGSFSTLEIQRTEQGDSAMYLCASSFKTANTEAFFGQGTRLTVV.

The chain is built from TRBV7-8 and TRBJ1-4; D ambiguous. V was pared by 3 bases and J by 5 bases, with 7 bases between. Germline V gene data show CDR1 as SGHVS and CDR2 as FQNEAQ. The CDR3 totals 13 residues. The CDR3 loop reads CASSFQLNEKLFF. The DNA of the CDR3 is TGTGCCAGCAGCTTCCAGTTAAATGAAAAACTGTTTTTT.

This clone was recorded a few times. CDR3 DNA sequence: TGTGCCAGCAGTGGGGTAGCGGGATTCAATGAGCAGTTCTTC. Amino acids: CASSGVAGFNEQFF. The chain has TRBV2 and TRBJ2-1; the match to TRBD2 covers 8 bases. The CDR3 totals 14 residues. Trimming at V came to 4 bases and at J to 6 bases, leaving 5 bases not matched to a gene. The germline V gene has CDR1 SNHLY and CDR2 FYNNEI.

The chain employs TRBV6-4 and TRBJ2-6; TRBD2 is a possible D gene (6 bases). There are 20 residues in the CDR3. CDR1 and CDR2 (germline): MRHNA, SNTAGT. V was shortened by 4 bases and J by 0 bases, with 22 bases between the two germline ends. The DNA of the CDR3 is TGTGCCAGCAGTGGCTGCCCGGGAGACAGCCAATTCTCTGGGGCCAACGTCCTGACTTTC. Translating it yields CASSGCPGDSQFSGANVLTF.

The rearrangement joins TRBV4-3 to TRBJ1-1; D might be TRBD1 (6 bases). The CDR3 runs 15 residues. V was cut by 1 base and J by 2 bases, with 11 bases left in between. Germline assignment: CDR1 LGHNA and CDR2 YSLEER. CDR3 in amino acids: CASSQARTVNTEAFF. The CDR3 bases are TGCGCCAGCAGCCAAGCCCGGACAGTAAACACTGAAGCTTTCTTT.

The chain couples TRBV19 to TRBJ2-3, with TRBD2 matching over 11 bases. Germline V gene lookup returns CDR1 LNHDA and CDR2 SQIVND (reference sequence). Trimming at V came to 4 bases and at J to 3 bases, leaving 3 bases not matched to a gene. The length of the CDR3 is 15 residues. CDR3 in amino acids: CASSTTSGTTDTQYF. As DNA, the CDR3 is TGTGCCAGTAGTACGACTAGCGGGACGACAGATACGCAGTATTTT.

In nucleotides, the CDR3 is TGTGCCAGCAGGTCGACTGGTCGCGGGACCCAGTACTTC. Its translation: CASRSTGRGTQYF. V is TRBV28 and J is TRBJ2-5; D is unresolved. Germline V gives CDR1 MDHEN, CDR2 SYDVKM. CDR3 length: 13 residues. The germline V and J ends were trimmed by 6 bases and 7 bases, with 15 bases remaining between them.

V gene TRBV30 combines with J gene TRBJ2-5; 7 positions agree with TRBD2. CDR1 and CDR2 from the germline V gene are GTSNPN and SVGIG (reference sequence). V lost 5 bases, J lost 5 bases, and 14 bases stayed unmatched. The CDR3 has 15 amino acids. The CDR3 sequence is CAWDPSRQGGETQYF. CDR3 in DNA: TGTGCCTGGGACCCGAGTCGTCAGGGAGGGGAGACCCAGTACTTC.

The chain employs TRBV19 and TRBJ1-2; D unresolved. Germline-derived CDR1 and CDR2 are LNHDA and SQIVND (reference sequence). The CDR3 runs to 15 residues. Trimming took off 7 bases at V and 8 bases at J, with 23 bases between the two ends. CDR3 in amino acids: CASNHPGAPAGGYTF. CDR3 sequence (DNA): TGTGCCAGTAACCACCCAGGAGCACCCGCGGGGGGCTACACCTTC. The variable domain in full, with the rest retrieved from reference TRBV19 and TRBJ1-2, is DGGITQSPKYLFRKEGQNVTLSCEQNLNHDAMYWYRQDPGQGLRLIYYSQIVNDFQKGDIAEGYSVSREKKESFPLTVTSAQKNPTAFYLCASNHPGAPAGGYTFGSGTRLTVV.

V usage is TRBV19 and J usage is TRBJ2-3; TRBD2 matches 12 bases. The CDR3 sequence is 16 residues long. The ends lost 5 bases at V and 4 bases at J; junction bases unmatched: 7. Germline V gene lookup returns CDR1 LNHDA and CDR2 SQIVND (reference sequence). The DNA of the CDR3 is TGTGCCAGTAGTTCTAGCGGGGGGGCCCCCCCAGATACGCAGTATTTT. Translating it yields CASSSSGGAPPDTQYF. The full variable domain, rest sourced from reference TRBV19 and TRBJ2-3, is DGGITQSPKYLFRKEGQNVTLSCEQNLNHDAMYWYRQDPGQGLRLIYYSQIVNDFQKGDIAEGYSVSREKKESFPLTVTSAQKNPTAFYLCASSSSGGAPPDTQYFGPGTRLTVL.

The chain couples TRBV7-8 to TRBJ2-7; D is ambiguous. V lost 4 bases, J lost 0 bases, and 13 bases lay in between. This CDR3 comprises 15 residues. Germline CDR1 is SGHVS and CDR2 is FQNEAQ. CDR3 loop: CASSSRDGFSYEQYF. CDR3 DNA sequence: TGTGCCAGCAGCTCCCGAGACGGGTTCTCCTACGAGCAGTACTTC. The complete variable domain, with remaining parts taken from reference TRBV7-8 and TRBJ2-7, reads GAGVSQSPRYKVAKRGQDVALRCDPISGHVSLFWYQQALGQGPEFLTYFQNEAQLDKSGLPSDRFFAERPEGSVSTLKIQRTQQEDSAVYLCASSSRDGFSYEQYFGPGTRLTVT.

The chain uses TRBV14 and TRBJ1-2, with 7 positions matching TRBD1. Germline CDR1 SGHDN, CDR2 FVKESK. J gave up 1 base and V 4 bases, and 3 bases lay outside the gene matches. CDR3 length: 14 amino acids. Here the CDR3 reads CASSRAGGNYGYTF. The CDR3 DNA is TGTGCCAGCAGCCGGGCAGGGGGTAACTATGGCTACACCTTC. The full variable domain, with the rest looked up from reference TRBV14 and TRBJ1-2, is EAGVTQFPSHSVIEKGQTVTLRCDPISGHDNLYWYRRVMGKEIKFLLHFVKESKQDESGMPNNRFLAERTGGTYSTLKVQPAELEDSGVYFCASSRAGGNYGYTFGSGTRLTVV.

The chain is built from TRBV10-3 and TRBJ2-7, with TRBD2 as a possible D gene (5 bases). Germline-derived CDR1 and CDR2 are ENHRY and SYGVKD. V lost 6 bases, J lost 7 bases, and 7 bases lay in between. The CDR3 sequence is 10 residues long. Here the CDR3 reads CAIREREQYF. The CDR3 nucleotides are TGTGCCATCAGGGAGCGGGAGCAGTACTTC.

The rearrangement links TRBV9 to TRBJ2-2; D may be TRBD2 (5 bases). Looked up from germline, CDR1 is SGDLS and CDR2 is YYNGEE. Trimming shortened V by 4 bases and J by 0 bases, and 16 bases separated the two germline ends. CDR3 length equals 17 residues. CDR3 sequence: CASSPLGGSSNTGELFF. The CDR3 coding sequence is TGTGCCAGCAGCCCCTTGGGCGGGTCTTCGAACACCGGGGAGCTGTTTTTT.

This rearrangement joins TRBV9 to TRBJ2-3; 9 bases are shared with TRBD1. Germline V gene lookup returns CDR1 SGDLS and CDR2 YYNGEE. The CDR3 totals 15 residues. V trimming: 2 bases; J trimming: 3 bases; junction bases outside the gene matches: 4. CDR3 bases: TGTGCCAGCAGCGTTTGGACAGGGGAAACAGATACGCAGTATTTT. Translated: CASSVWTGETDTQYF.

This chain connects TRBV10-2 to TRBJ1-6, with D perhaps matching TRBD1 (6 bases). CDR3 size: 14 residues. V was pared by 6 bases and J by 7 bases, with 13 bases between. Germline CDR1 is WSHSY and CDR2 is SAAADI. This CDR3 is CASRGGQRNSPLHF. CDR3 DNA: TGCGCCAGCAGGGGGGGGCAGCGGAATTCACCCCTCCACTTT.

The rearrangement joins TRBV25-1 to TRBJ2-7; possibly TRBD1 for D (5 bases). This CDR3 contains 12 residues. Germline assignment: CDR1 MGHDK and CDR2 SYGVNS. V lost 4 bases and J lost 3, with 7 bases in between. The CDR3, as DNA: TGTGCCAGCAGTGGCGACAGCTACGAGCAGTACTTC. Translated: CASSGDSYEQYF.

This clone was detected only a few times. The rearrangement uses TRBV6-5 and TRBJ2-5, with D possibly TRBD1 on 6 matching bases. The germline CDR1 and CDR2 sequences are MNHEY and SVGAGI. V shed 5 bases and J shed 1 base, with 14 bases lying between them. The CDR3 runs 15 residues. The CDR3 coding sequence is TGTGCCAGCAGTCCTCAGACAGGTTTCCAAGAGACCCAGTACTTC. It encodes CASSPQTGFQETQYF.

The CDR3 DNA follows: TGCGCCAGCAGCAACCTAGCGGGAGAGAGCACAGATACGCAGTATTTT. Translation gives CASSNLAGESTDTQYF. The chain links TRBV4-3 to TRBJ2-3, with 10 bases that match TRBD2. The V gene end was trimmed by 5 bases and the J gene end by 0 bases; junction bases not matched to a gene: 5. The CDR3 length is 16 residues. Looked up from germline, CDR1 is LGHNA and CDR2 is YSLEER.

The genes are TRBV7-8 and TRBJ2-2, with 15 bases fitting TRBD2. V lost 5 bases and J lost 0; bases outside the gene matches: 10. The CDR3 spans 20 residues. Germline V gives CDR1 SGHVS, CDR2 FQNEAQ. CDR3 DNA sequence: TGTGCCAGCAGCACCTCCGGGACTAGCGGGGGGTTATCGAACACCGGGGAGCTGTTTTTT. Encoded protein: CASSTSGTSGGLSNTGELFF.

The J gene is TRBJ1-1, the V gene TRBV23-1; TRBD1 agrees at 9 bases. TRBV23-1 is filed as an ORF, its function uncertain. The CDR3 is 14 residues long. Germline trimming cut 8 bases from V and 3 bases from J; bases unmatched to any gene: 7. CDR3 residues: CASSRDREDTEAFF. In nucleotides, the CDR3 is TGCGCCAGCTCAAGGGACAGGGAGGACACTGAAGCTTTCTTT.

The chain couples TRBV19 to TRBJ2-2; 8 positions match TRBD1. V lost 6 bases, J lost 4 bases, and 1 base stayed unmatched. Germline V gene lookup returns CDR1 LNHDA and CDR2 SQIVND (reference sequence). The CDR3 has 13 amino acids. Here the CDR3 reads CASRDRVTGELFF. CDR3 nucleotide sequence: TGTGCCAGTAGGGACAGGGTCACCGGGGAGCTGTTTTTT.

The CDR3 loop reads CASSLSGQGKNIQYF. CDR3 bases: TGTGCCAGCAGTTTATCGGGCCAGGGGAAAAACATTCAGTACTTC. The chain links TRBV28 to TRBJ2-4; D is possibly TRBD1 (6 bases). CDR1 and CDR2 (germline): MDHEN, SYDVKM. The CDR3 covers 15 residues. Trimming left V 1 base short and J 4 bases short, with 11 bases between.